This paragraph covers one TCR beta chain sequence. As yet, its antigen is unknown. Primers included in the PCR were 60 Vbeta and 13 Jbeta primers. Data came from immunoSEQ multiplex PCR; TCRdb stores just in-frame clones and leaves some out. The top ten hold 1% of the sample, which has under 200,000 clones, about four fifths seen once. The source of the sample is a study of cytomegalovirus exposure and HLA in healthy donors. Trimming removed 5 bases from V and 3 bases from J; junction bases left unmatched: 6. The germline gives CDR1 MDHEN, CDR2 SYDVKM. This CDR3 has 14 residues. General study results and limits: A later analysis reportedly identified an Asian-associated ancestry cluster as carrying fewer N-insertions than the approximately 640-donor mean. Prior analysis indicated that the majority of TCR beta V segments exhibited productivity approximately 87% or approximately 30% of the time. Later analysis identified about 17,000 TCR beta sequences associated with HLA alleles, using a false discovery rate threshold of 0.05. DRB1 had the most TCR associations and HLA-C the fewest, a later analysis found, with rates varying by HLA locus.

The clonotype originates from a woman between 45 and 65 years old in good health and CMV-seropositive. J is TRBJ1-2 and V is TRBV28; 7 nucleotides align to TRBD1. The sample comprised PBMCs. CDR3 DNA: TGTGCCAGCAGTCTCCTGACAGGGCACTATGGCTACACCTTC. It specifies CASSLLTGHYGYTF.